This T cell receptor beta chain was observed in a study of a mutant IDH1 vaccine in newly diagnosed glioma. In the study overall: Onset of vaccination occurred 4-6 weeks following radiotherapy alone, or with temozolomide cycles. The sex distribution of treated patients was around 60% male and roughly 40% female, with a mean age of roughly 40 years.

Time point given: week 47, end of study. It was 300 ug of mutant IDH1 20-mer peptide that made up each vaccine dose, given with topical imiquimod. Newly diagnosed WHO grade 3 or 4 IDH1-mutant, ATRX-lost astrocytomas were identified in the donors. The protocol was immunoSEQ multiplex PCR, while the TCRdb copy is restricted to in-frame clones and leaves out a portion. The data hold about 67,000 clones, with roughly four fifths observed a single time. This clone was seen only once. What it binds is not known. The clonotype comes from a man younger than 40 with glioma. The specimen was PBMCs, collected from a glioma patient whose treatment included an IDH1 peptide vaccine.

The CDR3: CASSFFPGEAGELFF. In DNA, the CDR3 is TGTGCCAGCAGCTTCTTTCCGGGGGAGGCCGGGGAGCTGTTTTTT. The J gene is TRBJ2-2, the V gene TRBV5-6; tentatively, D is TRBD2 (6 bases). The CDR3 extends over 15 amino acids. Trimming took off 2 bases at V and 6 bases at J, with 14 bases between the two ends. The germline V gene has CDR1 SGHDT and CDR2 YYEEEE.